The rows below give T cell receptor beta chains drawn from one sample of a study of early T cells in non-severe SARS-CoV-2 infection. TCRdb analysed the 5' RACE reads with MiXCR anew, one entry per CDR3 protein. This sample has tens of thousands of distinct CDR3 sequences, with 5.5% to 6.5% found just once. The sample comprised whole blood. These receptors originate from an adult who was a healthcare worker with PCR-confirmed SARS-CoV-2 infection or an uninfected control (not recorded which). Each CDR3 is given with its conserved first and last residue. The D gene is left open where the match is weak. Clone size is stated in some rows and not others, as once, few, many or a class when expanded.

clone size	V gene	J gene	D gene	CDR3 protein	CDR3 DNA
NA	TRBV19	TRBJ1-5	TRBD1	CVTRPGGSNQPQHF	TGTGTCACCCGCCCAGGGGGCTCCAATCAGCCCCAGCATTTT
many	TRBV4-3	TRBJ2-5	NA	CASSQDPRETQYF	TGCGCCAGCAGCCAAGACCCCCGAGAGACCCAGTACTTC
many	TRBV10-1	TRBJ2-7	NA	CASSALAASYEQYF	TGCGCCAGCAGTGCTTTGGCCGCCTCCTACGAGCAGTACTTC
many	TRBV6-5	TRBJ1-1	TRBD1	CASRDGQGLNTEAFF	TGTGCCAGCAGAGATGGACAGGGTCTAAACACTGAAGCTTTCTTT
few	TRBV7-9	TRBJ2-2	NA	CASSLPSTGELFF	TGTGCCAGCAGCTTACCTTCAACTGGGGAGCTGTTTTTT
many	TRBV25-1	TRBJ2-6	NA	CASSDDFLTALGANVLTF	TGTGCCAGCAGTGACGATTTTTTAACAGCTCTGGGAGCCAACGTCCTGACTTTC
many	TRBV20-1	TRBJ2-5	NA	CSAGGDQETQYF	TGCAGTGCAGGGGGGGACCAAGAGACCCAGTACTTC
many	TRBV7-9	TRBJ2-1	NA	CASSLEALGGEQFF	TGTGCCAGCAGCTTAGAAGCCCTCGGGGGCGAGCAGTTCTTC
many	TRBV6-5	TRBJ2-1	NA	CASSFAGIYEQFF	TGTGCCAGCAGTTTCGCAGGGATCTATGAGCAGTTCTTC
many	TRBV5-1	TRBJ1-1	NA	CASSPQGTEAFF	TGCGCCAGCAGCCCACAGGGTACTGAAGCTTTCTTT
few	TRBV4-3	TRBJ1-2	NA	CASSRHDSSYGYTF	TGCGCCAGCAGCCGTCACGACAGTTCCTATGGCTACACCTTC
many	TRBV2	TRBJ2-3	NA	CASLGGSTDTQYF	TGTGCCAGCCTGGGGGGCAGCACAGATACGCAGTATTTT
few	TRBV4-2	TRBJ2-1	TRBD2	CASGPAGGSYNEQFF	TGTGCCAGCGGTCCAGCGGGGGGCTCCTACAATGAGCAGTTCTTC
many	TRBV12-3/TRBV12-4	TRBJ1-5	NA	CASSLYSQGEPQHF	TGTGCCAGCAGCCTTTACTCCCAAGGGGAGCCCCAGCATTTT
many	TRBV21-1	TRBJ1-4	NA	CASKWQGSRATNEKLFF	TGTGCCAGCAAGTGGCAGGGCAGTCGAGCAACTAATGAAAAACTGTTTTTT
many	TRBV4-1	TRBJ2-7	NA	CASSQYPLPRSQDEQYF	TGCGCCAGCAGCCAATACCCCCTGCCCCGGAGTCAGGACGAGCAGTACTTC
many	TRBV20-1	TRBJ2-1	NA	CSAGAQGNEQFF	TGCAGTGCTGGCGCACAAGGAAATGAGCAGTTCTTC
few	TRBV7-2	TRBJ2-5	TRBD2	CASSPYPTSGAETQYF	TGTGCCAGCAGCCCCTACCCGACTAGCGGGGCGGAGACCCAGTACTTC
many	TRBV19	TRBJ2-1	TRBD1	CASSTRQGGRNEQFF	TGTGCCAGTAGTACAAGACAGGGGGGCCGTAATGAGCAGTTCTTC
many	TRBV21-1	TRBJ2-7	NA	CASSKGRAHEQYF	TGTGCCAGCAGCAAAGGCAGGGCCCACGAGCAGTACTTC
NA	TRBV29-1	TRBJ1-3	NA	CSVGISGNTIYF	TGCAGCGTTGGAATCTCTGGAAACACCATATATTTT
many	TRBV27	TRBJ1-4	NA	CASSTGQGSATNEKLFF	TGTGCCAGCAGTACTGGACAAGGGAGCGCAACTAATGAAAAACTGTTTTTT
few	TRBV7-9	TRBJ2-4	TRBD2	CASSLEARRESKNIQYF	TGTGCCAGCAGCTTAGAGGCTCGGCGGGAGTCCAAAAACATTCAGTACTTC
many	TRBV6-5	TRBJ1-2	TRBD1	CASSYFRARGQQSGGYGYTF	TGTGCCAGCAGTTACTTCCGGGCCAGGGGGCAACAGAGCGGTGGCTATGGCTACACCTTC
many	TRBV7-2	TRBJ1-5	NA	CASSSLYPGPLPGDTQHF	TGTGCCAGCAGCTCTTTATATCCCGGGCCCCTGCCCGGAGATACGCAGCATTTT
many	TRBV13	TRBJ1-1	NA	CASSLGVGSRTEAFF	TGTGCCAGCAGCTTAGGTGTGGGGAGTCGAACTGAAGCTTTCTTT
NA	TRBV11-2	TRBJ2-7	TRBD1	CASSSSWTGYDEQYF	TGTGCCAGCAGCTCCTCATGGACAGGGTACGACGAGCAGTACTTC
many	TRBV9	TRBJ1-1	NA	CASSSRAEAFF	TGTGCCAGCAGCTCCCGGGCTGAAGCTTTCTTT
few	TRBV11-2	TRBJ2-1	NA	CASSLTQTAQFF	TGTGCCAGCAGCCTTACCCAGACAGCGCAGTTCTTC
NA	TRBV6-6	TRBJ2-5	NA	CASSYGRTLETQYF	TGTGCCAGCAGTTACGGACGGACACTAGAGACCCAGTACTTC
medium-sized	TRBV20-1	TRBJ2-3	TRBD2	CSARGVAGGTDTQYF	TGCAGTGCTAGAGGGGTAGCGGGAGGAACAGATACGCAGTATTTT
many	TRBV25-1	TRBJ2-5	TRBD1	CASSIRTGGHETQYF	TGTGCCAGCAGTATTCGGACAGGGGGCCACGAGACCCAGTACTTC
few	TRBV5-1	TRBJ2-3	NA	CASTDVGHGTDTQYF	TGCGCCAGCACCGACGTGGGCCACGGCACAGATACGCAGTATTTT
NA	TRBV19	TRBJ2-3	NA	CASSIGLLTSTDTQYF	TGTGCCAGTAGTATTGGTCTACTCACTAGCACAGATACGCAGTATTTT
NA	TRBV4-2	TRBJ2-1	NA	CASSQDRPSLTEQFF	TGTGCCAGCAGCCAAGATCGCCCTAGCTTGACTGAGCAGTTCTTC
many	TRBV19	TRBJ2-5	TRBD1	CASGTGGQETQYF	TGTGCCAGTGGGACAGGGGGCCAAGAGACCCAGTACTTC
many	TRBV6-1	TRBJ2-5	NA	CASRDNQETQYF	TGTGCCAGCAGGGACAACCAAGAGACCCAGTACTTC
many	TRBV5-1	TRBJ2-1	NA	CASSLGGSRIYEQFF	TGCGCCAGCAGCTTGGGGGGGTCCCGAATCTATGAGCAGTTCTTC
NA	TRBV20-1	TRBJ1-3	NA	CSARDQSSGNTIYF	TGCAGTGCTAGAGATCAAAGCTCTGGAAACACCATATATTTT
many	TRBV10-2	TRBJ1-4	NA	CASSGPGQEEKLFF	TGCGCCAGCAGTGGTCCGGGGCAGGAGGAAAAACTGTTTTTT
few	TRBV29-1	TRBJ1-1	NA	CSVGGTEAFF	TGCAGCGTTGGGGGGACTGAAGCTTTCTTT
medium-sized	TRBV3-1	TRBJ1-1	NA	CASSQAWGGTEAFF	TGTGCCAGCAGCCAGGCCTGGGGCGGCACTGAAGCTTTCTTT
NA	TRBV24-1	TRBJ1-1	NA	CATSDSGRGNTEAFF	TGTGCCACCAGTGATTCCGGACGGGGGAACACTGAAGCTTTCTTT
many	TRBV28	TRBJ1-2	NA	CASSLTSNYGYTF	TGTGCCAGCAGTTTGACAAGTAACTATGGCTACACCTTC
many	TRBV5-5	TRBJ2-7	NA	CASSSPGGYEQYF	TGTGCCAGCAGCTCCCCCGGCGGCTACGAGCAGTACTTC